This T cell receptor beta chain was sequenced in a study of blood T cells in healthy people across ages (dated by TCRdb to the mid-2010s). Turning to the overall study: In model experiments, roughly one uniquely barcoded TCR beta cDNA molecule per two T cells was captured by template switching. Using deep sequencing normalized with unique cDNA molecular identifiers, the study measured how TCR beta repertoire diversity changes with age. Donors were grouped into four age groups: young (average roughly 16 years), middle-aged (39), aged (about 59) and long-lived (about 82). To avoid experimental bias, donors of different ages were distributed randomly across sequencing lanes. Two additional independent replicas of 1 million unique cDNA reads from the same blood draw were analyzed for two donors (one aged 18 to 30 and one aged 80 or older).

Donors were a few dozen systemically healthy Caucasian individuals from Russia aged roughly 6 to 100 years. Each donor gave around 9.5 milliliters of peripheral blood, collected into EDTA-treated Vacutainer tubes. PBMCs were isolated by Ficoll-Paque density-gradient centrifugation, with at least 6 million obtained per sample. Total RNA, at least 6 micrograms per sample, was extracted from PBMCs with Trizol reagent. Naive CD45RAhigh/CD27high T cell percentages were measured by flow cytometry on a PBMC aliquot from every donor. Remarks on this clonotype: No cognate antigen has been identified for it. No base qualities exist here, and no much larger clone lies one base off it.

General findings and caveats noted by the study authors: The percentage of naive T cells measured by flow cytometry correlated strongly with observed TCR beta diversity. Observed TCR beta diversity per million T cells fell roughly linearly with age, and a significant reduction was already apparent by age approximately 41. Because donor CMV infection status was unknown, age-related changes in expanded clonotypes were potentially confounded. Estimates of total diversity based on one million sequenced T cells were regarded as lower bounds and as underestimates. Since profiling was done on bulk unsorted PBMCs, naive and antigen-experienced compartments could not be conclusively compared. Compared with the aged group, the long-lived group had more naive CD4+ T cells, fewer expanded clones and increased TCR diversity, suggesting age selection.

To prepare the library, 5' RACE was applied. Instrument used: Illumina HiSeq 2500. A second PCR of about 6 to 11 cycles was performed with a sample-barcoded 5' primer and a J-beta primer mix. Each TCR beta cDNA molecule received a unique molecular identifier from a template-switch 5' adaptor carrying 12 random nucleotides. Each sample yielded at least 2.5 million CDR3-containing paired-end reads. The Mint cDNA synthesis kit, primed by a TRBC-specific oligonucleotide, was used to synthesize first-strand cDNA from all RNA. Following uracil-DNA glycosylase treatment, a first 18-cycle PCR with universal primers M1SS and BC2_uni_R was performed on all cDNA. The paper's processing steps were these. For normalization, 1 million high-quality reads were randomly selected from each sample, with every read carrying a distinct molecular identifier. Instead of being binned into consensus sequences, reads that shared molecular identifiers were thrown out. CDR3 identification, clonotype clustering and error correction used MiTCR with a Q25 quality threshold and the strictest error-elimination algorithm. A nonparametric unseen species model with Euler transformation was used to estimate a lower bound on total TCR beta diversity. TCRdb reworked the public reads: Q25 trimming with fastp, MiXCR clone assembly, productive beta chains retained. Every distinct CDR3 protein forms one entry, paired with its most common genes and DNA. These V and J calls rely on TCRdb rather than the paper's analysis. This sample is represented by fewer than 2,000,000 distinct CDR3 sequences; roughly 32% of them were singletons. The ten top clones hold over 9% of the sample.

The sequenced material came from blood. This receptor was taken from a woman aged 25 to 39 in good health.

The DNA reads TGTGCCAGCAGTTCCGACGCCTGGGGCAATTCACCCCTCCACTTT. It specifies CASSSDAWGNSPLHF. The sequence links TRBV9 to TRBJ1-6, and the D gene may be TRBD1, 5 bases matching. The germline ends are 16 bases apart after V is trimmed by 5 bases and J by 7 bases. The CDR3 contains 15 residues, cysteine and phenylalanine counted. The kept DNA is CDR3 alone, 45 bases in frame from the first base. CDR1 and CDR2 are drawn from the germline V gene: SGDLS, YYNGEE.